This T cell receptor beta chain comes out of a study of T cells expressing NK-cell markers. Overall study context: CD3+CD56+NKG2C+, CD3+CD56+NKG2C- and CD3+CD56-NKG2C+ T cells, once sorted, supplied the TCR beta repertoires. Study outcomes and limitations: Five to seven of the donors carried dominant NKG2C+ clonotypes that took up about 1.0-7.0% of their CD8+ T cells. No clear determination of HCMV specificity was made for expanded NKG2C+ T cell clones. A few donors' CD3+CD56-NKG2C+ cells were dominated by the same clonotypes.

Note on this clonotype: Its antigen is undetermined.

The length of the CDR3 is 13 residues. Germline assignment: CDR1 LNHNV and CDR2 YYDKDF (reference sequence). TCRdb reprocessed the 5' RACE reads and reports one entry per CDR3 protein, with no DNA. The sample features approximately 550,000 distinct CDR3 sequences, with about 3.6% in its top ten. Sequencing used blood T cells: a sorted CD56 or NKG2C T cell subset, CD4+ or CD8+ T cells, or bulk PBMC T cells (not recorded which). The sequence came from a man between 18 and 35 years old in good health. V is TRBV15 and J is TRBJ2-5; lacking DNA, the TRBD1 call made by TCRdb goes unchecked. CDR3 amino acids: CASATGDSETQYF.